This TCR beta chain stems from a study of T cell clonality in common variable immunodeficiency (dated by TCRdb to about 2015). General findings and caveats noted by the study authors: Correlations of repertoire features with clinical complications were constrained by heterogeneity among patients within the CVID cohort. Despite equal DNA input, controls averaged around 80,000 unique sequences per sample versus 30,000 to 40,000 in CVID samples. Healthy controls shared more TCRbeta clones with each other than CVID subjects shared among themselves (p < 0.0001). Reportedly, TCRbeta sequences from CVID had fewer deletions and N-nucleotide insertions, and highly modified clones with 13 or more V deletions were absent from CVID. TCRbeta clonality was higher in CVID subjects than in healthy controls (t-test p = 0.018), and the increase was most characteristic of about a third of subjects. According to the authors, finding the cause of the higher clonality in CVID would require sequencing the repertoires of T cell subpopulations.

This clone was counted at least ten times. Its antigen remains unidentified. Read sequence stops 3 residues before the CDR3 end, and the germline J gene provides the missing end. The CDR3 measures 15 amino acids from cysteine to phenylalanine. The DNA has 36 bases, all within the CDR3, and is read from base 1. V loses 0 bases of germline sequence and J loses 7 bases, and the interval between the two ends is 15 bases. CDR1 and CDR2, looked up from the germline V gene (reference sequence), are SEHNR and FQNEAQ. For sequencing input, CVID and control samples contributed equivalent amounts of genomic DNA. For every sample, a 60 bp segment covering the rearranged TCRbeta CDR3 region was amplified and then sequenced. The immunoSEQ assay, a bias-corrected multiplex PCR combined with high-throughput sequencing, was used for TCRbeta amplification. Concerning the study's data processing: Every unique nucleotide sequence was considered a clone and was annotated with V, D and J genes, copy number and frequency. Sequences were labeled productive if in frame, and non-productive if out of frame or containing stop codons. As previously described, clonality was calculated on the basis of Shannon's entropy. The predicted amino acid sequences of productive clones were used to derive mean CDR3 Kyte-Doolittle hydropathy. Using the R hclust function, scaled V gene usage was clustered hierarchically with Manhattan distance and complete linkage. Sharing of clones by CDR3 amino acid sequence was evaluated through resampling of 12 repertoires per group over 100 rounds. The repertoires were searched for 55 to 75 published EBV-specific and almost 250 published CMV-specific TCRbeta sequences. After a couple of CVID samples that produced fewer than 10,000 sequences were dropped from the analysis, 42 CVID repertoires remained. Not all clones reach the TCRdb copy of this immuneACCESS table, which keeps in-frame sequences only. Checked studies attribute under half of the gap to unresolved V genes and leave the rest unexplained. That table is the source of V, J and clone size, and D and trimming were worked out from the DNA. The data for this sample show about 66,000 clones, each detected more than once. Around 1.7% of the sample belongs to the ten largest clones.

Most CVID patients and most healthy controls were of Caucasian heritage. Heparinized peripheral whole blood samples of roughly 4.5 to 8 ml were collected from each donor. Genomic DNA from adults with common variable immune deficiency (CVID) and from healthy adult controls was used to sequence TCRbeta CDR3 repertoires. The control group was made up of about 22 healthy adult volunteers (around 10 male and around 12 female) whose ages ranged from roughly 23 to 70 years, with a mean age of approximately 35. Diluted blood was density-centrifuged over Hypaque 1077 or Ficoll-Paque to isolate peripheral blood mononuclear cells. Genomic DNA was obtained from unsorted mononuclear cells using either Qiagen column purification or a centrifugation-based method.

The sequenced sample was peripheral blood mononuclear cells. In this chain, TRBV7-9 is recombined with TRBJ1-1; a tentative D match to TRBD1 spans 5 bases. This clonotype originated in a person between 18 and 75 years old in good health. The CDR3 corresponds to CASSLALAGQHEAFF. CDR3 bases read: TGTGCCAGCAGCTTAGCGCTCGCAGGGCAACATGAA.